Detailed here is one TCR beta chain. The CDR3 runs to 16 residues. PCR used 60 Vbeta primers and 13 Jbeta primers. Some clones are missing from TCRdb's copy, which holds only in-frame ones; the method was immunoSEQ multiplex PCR. Found here are under 200,000 clones, roughly 80% of them singletons; the top ten hold 1.3%. The data are from a study of cytomegalovirus exposure and HLA in healthy donors. This clonotype originated in a man aged 50 to 59 in good health and CMV-seropositive. V usage is TRBV7-5 and J usage is TRBJ1-6; TRBD1 is the table's D call and was not checked against the DNA. TRBV7-5 is reported as a pseudogene. Sequencing was performed on PBMCs. The CDR3 DNA reads as TGTGCCAGAAGCTTACGGGGACAGGGAGATAATTCACCCCTCCACTTT. Translation gives CARSLRGQGDNSPLHF.